Listed below are T cell receptor beta chains from one sample, sequenced in a study of T cell responses to AZD1222 COVID-19 vaccine. This table comes from immunoSEQ multiplex PCR, and its TCRdb copy is limited to in-frame clones, with some not included. Among 95,000 to 150,000 clones listed, 90% to 95% were seen once. The material sequenced was peripheral blood, taken 28 days after the second AZD1222 dose. These receptors all stem from an adult who received the AZD1222 COVID-19 vaccine. Both conserved end residues are part of each CDR3. A D gene is named only where the DNA matches it firmly. The size field is filled for only some rows; it gives once, few, many or a size class.

v_call	clone_size	j_call	d_call	cdr3_nt	cdr3_aa
TRBV19	NA	TRBJ2-1	TRBD2	TGTGCCAGTAGAGCTAGCGGGAGGAGCAGTGAGCAGTTCTTC	CASRASGRSSEQFF
TRBV6-6	NA	TRBJ2-2	NA	TGTGCCAGCCTTGGGACGGGGGGCCTCTACACCGGGGAGCTGTTTTTT	CASLGTGGLYTGELFF
TRBV7-9	NA	TRBJ2-2	NA	TGTGCCAGCGCCTCGTGGGGTCAGGGACAAACAGGCGGGGAGCTGTTTTTT	CASASWGQGQTGGELFF
TRBV3-1/TRBV3-2	NA	TRBJ2-2	TRBD2	TGTGCCAGCAGCCACACTGGGACTAGCGGGAATGAGCTGTTTTTT	CASSHTGTSGNELFF
TRBV6-5	NA	TRBJ1-2	NA	TGTGCCAGCAGTTGGGCTAGTTCCGATGGCTACACCTTC	CASSWASSDGYTF
TRBV7-2	once	TRBJ2-1	TRBD2	TGTGCCAGCAGCTTAGTGGGTCAGGGAGGGGTTGAGCAGTTCTTC	CASSLVGQGGVEQFF
TRBV11-2	NA	TRBJ2-5	TRBD1	TGTGCCAGCAGCCGTAGCAGGGGGGAGACCCAGTACTTC	CASSRSRGETQYF
TRBV10-3	NA	TRBJ1-1	NA	TGTGCCATCAGGGCGACGGGGGAGGTCACTGAAGCTTTCTTT	CAIRATGEVTEAFF
TRBV6-5	NA	TRBJ2-7	TRBD1	TGTGCCATTCGGGACAGTGCCTCCTACGAGCAGTACTTC	CAIRDSASYEQYF
TRBV6-2/TRBV6-3	NA	TRBJ2-6	NA	TGTGCCAGCAGTTACTACAGGATCTCTGGGGCCAACGTCCTGACTTTC	CASSYYRISGANVLTF
TRBV4-3	few	TRBJ2-7	TRBD1	TGCGCCAGCAGCCAGGGGACAGGGACCCTGGATCAGTACTTC	CASSQGTGTLDQYF
TRBV28	NA	TRBJ1-5	NA	TGTGCCAGCAGTCCTAACCCCGCGGGGCGGCCAAGACAGCCCCAGCATTTT	CASSPNPAGRPRQPQHF
TRBV29-1	NA	TRBJ2-7	TRBD2	TGCAGCGTTGAAGATACGGGGGGGAACGAGCAGTACTTC	CSVEDTGGNEQYF
TRBV28	NA	TRBJ1-2	TRBD1	TGTGCCAGCAGTTCAGGGACAGGGTACGACCCCTATGGCTACACCTTC	CASSSGTGYDPYGYTF
TRBV27	once	TRBJ2-3	NA	TGTGCCAGCAGTTCCGGGTGGGCAGATACGCAGTATTTT	CASSSGWADTQYF
TRBV28	NA	TRBJ1-2	NA	TGTGCCAGCAGTCGAGCACATGGCTACACCTTC	CASSRAHGYTF
TRBV9	NA	TRBJ2-3	TRBD2	TGTGCCAGCAGCGTAGATCGAGCGGGAGGTGGAGATACGCAGTATTTT	CASSVDRAGGGDTQYF
TRBV24-1	NA	TRBJ2-3	TRBD2	TGTGCCACCAGTGATCCTAGCGGGGGAAGCACAGATACGCAGTATTTT	CATSDPSGGSTDTQYF
TRBV6-5	NA	TRBJ1-1	NA	TGTGCCAGCAGTCCAACGACAGCGAACACTGAAGCTTTCTTT	CASSPTTANTEAFF
TRBV30	NA	TRBJ2-5	TRBD2	TGTGCCCGCTCACTCGGTAGCGGGGGGGGAGAGACCCAGTACTTC	CARSLGSGGGETQYF
TRBV19	NA	TRBJ1-6	NA	TGTGCCAGTAGTATAGGCAGCTCCTATAATTCACCCCTCCACTTT	CASSIGSSYNSPLHF
TRBV6-4	NA	TRBJ2-3	NA	TGTGCCAGCAGTGACGGGGTAGCGGGCACAGATACGCAGTATTTT	CASSDGVAGTDTQYF
TRBV6-2/TRBV6-3	NA	TRBJ2-7	TRBD2	TGTGCCAGCAGTTGGGACAGCGGGAGGGCCAACCACTACGAGCAGTACTTC	CASSWDSGRANHYEQYF
TRBV7-2	once	TRBJ2-1	NA	TGTGCCAGCAGCCCCGGGACTCAAAAGCAGTTCTTC	CASSPGTQKQFF
TRBV9	NA	TRBJ1-2	NA	TGTGCCAGCAGTGAGGGTGGAGGTGACTATGGCTACACCTTC	CASSEGGGDYGYTF
TRBV5-8	NA	TRBJ2-7	TRBD1	TGTGCCAGCACGATACGACAGGGCGCCTACGAGCAGTACTTC	CASTIRQGAYEQYF
TRBV19	NA	TRBJ1-3	NA	TGTGCCAGTAGTATCAGGAAGAGAAACACCATATATTTT	CASSIRKRNTIYF
TRBV30	NA	TRBJ1-6	TRBD1	TGTGCCTGGAGTTGGACAGGGGGGTATAGGTCCTATAATTCACCCCTCCACTTT	CAWSWTGGYRSYNSPLHF
TRBV6-2/TRBV6-3	NA	TRBJ2-5	NA	TGTGCCAGCAGTTGGGGGCACCAAGAGACCCAGTACTTC	CASSWGHQETQYF
TRBV6-6	once	TRBJ2-7	TRBD1	TGTGCCAGCAGGCGGACAGGCCTCTACGAGCAGTACTTC	CASRRTGLYEQYF
TRBV6-5	NA	TRBJ1-1	NA	TGTGCCAGCAGTTACTCCGGTTCTGTGAACACTGAAGCTTTCTTT	CASSYSGSVNTEAFF
TRBV19	NA	TRBJ2-1	TRBD2	TGTGCCAGTAGTCAACTAGTCCGGCTAGCGGGACAATCCAATTACAATGAGCAGTTCTTC	CASSQLVRLAGQSNYNEQFF